This T cell receptor (beta chain) stems from a study of identical twins (dated by TCRdb to about 2016). For the study in its entirety: TCR alpha and beta repertoires from monozygotic twins, unrelated adults of various ages and cord blood were deep-sequenced to test whether fetal clonotypes persist. Replicate twin experiments were performed at different times using different library preparation protocols to rule out contamination.

What the research found in general, with its limitations: Out-of-frame TCR alpha sharing in monozygotic twins was systematically underestimated by recombination models, whereas sharing between unrelated individuals was in agreement with the recombination models. Abundant cord blood beta clonotypes carried fewer insertions; young adult naive repertoires showed a weaker similar trend, while memory repertoires showed none. Compared with coincidental sharing between unrelated individuals, out-of-frame TCR alpha sequences shared between twins had an excess of sequences with low generation probability. Because the same donors could not be followed over many years, the conclusions relied on cross-sectional statistical analysis. The excess sharing between twins in beta out-of-frame sequences was weaker because fewer shared sequences reduced the signal-to-noise ratio. Zero-insertion analyses could be partly confounded by invariant T cells such as MAIT and iNKT, although diverse VJ usage argued against such confounding for most clonotypes.

As for this clonotype: The antigen this receptor binds is unknown. No base quality values were provided; no much bigger clone lies one nucleotide off.

Only healthy Caucasian donors were included. Three pairs of female monozygotic twins, all aged roughly 18 to 29 years, made up the twin cohort. Positive isolation kits from Invitrogen were used to isolate the CD4+ and CD8+ T cell populations. The library was built by means of 5' RACE. Instrument on record: Illumina HiSeq 2000. A universal primer binding site was introduced by template switching, and a unique molecular identifier was present in the final cDNA, enabling accurate counting of TCR cDNA molecules. Specific primers in the conserved constant-segment region were used to synthesize first-strand cDNA for the TCR alpha and beta chains. To control for contamination, every cDNA library was double barcoded, receiving both a SMART-Mk sample barcode and Illumina barcodes. TruSeq adapter sequences, together with Illumina sample barcodes, were added in two successive PCR steps. Sequencing of the TCR alpha and beta cDNA libraries was done on the Illumina HiSeq platform using custom primers. As for the original processing: Unique molecular identifiers were extracted from raw reads with MiGEC, and CDR3 positions were determined with MiXCR. For each individual, recombination models were inferred using an EM algorithm with the repgenHMM and IGoR tools. Shared clonotypes were analyzed with the tcR package in R, and sharing was normalized by the product of cloneset sizes. To study raw recombination without the effects of thymic and clonal selection, out-of-frame nonproductive sequences were analyzed. Using fastp at Q25 and MiXCR, TCRdb reprocessed the public reads and kept productive beta chains. For every CDR3 protein sequence, its rows merge into one entry that carries the most common genes and DNA. Here the V and J calls rest on TCRdb's processing, not on the authors' analysis. The sample table shows hundreds of thousands of distinct CDR3 sequences, and more than 8% are seen once. Roughly 6.4% of the sample is taken by the ten largest.

CDR1 and CDR2, per the germline V gene (reference sequence), are DFQATT and SNEGSKA. Its CDR3 holds 13 amino acids, cysteine through phenylalanine. Kept here is only the CDR3 DNA, which spans 39 bases and is read in frame from base 1. Germline trimming: 3 bases from V, 3 bases from J; junction bases outside gene matches: 4. These data are also associated with another study on yellow fever vaccine responses in identical twins. The second publication reports: The authors reported that the T cell response to vaccination in identical twins appeared partly convergent and partly personalized. The study precisely tracked vaccine-responding T cell clones in identical twins.

The sequenced sample consisted of CD8+ T cells sorted from blood. The sequence derives from a woman between 18 and 29 years old in good health. Recombination connected TRBV20-1 to TRBJ2-7, and 8 junction bases match TRBD2. In nucleotide form, the sequence is TGCAGTGCTAGGGATCTAGCGGGCTACGAGCAGTACTTC. It codes for CSARDLAGYEQYF.